A single sample is the source of the 2 T cell receptor beta chains below, sequenced in a study of blood T cell repertoires in COVID-19. TCRdb's table, derived via immunoSEQ multiplex PCR, lists solely in-frame clones and lacks some. The data show 250,000 to 300,000 clones, with about nine tenths seen just once and less than 2.5% held by the top ten. Sequencing was carried out using peripheral blood. These receptor sequences come from a man aged 45-65 years with acute or convalescent COVID-19.

The J gene is TRBJ2-7, the V gene TRBV5-6, with D uncertain. The germline V and J ends were trimmed by 2 bases and 4 bases, with 13 bases remaining between them. The CDR3 covers 14 residues. The germline CDR1 and CDR2 sequences are SGHDT and YYEEEE. CDR3 sequence: CASSFFHQLYEQYF. The CDR3 DNA follows: TGTGCCAGCAGCTTTTTTCACCAACTTTACGAGCAGTACTTC.

This clone showed up just once. The chain employs TRBV21-1 and TRBJ2-3; the D call in the table, TRBD2, was not verified against the DNA. TRBV21-1 is termed a pseudogene. The length of the CDR3 is 16 residues. This CDR3 is CASSKVGTHPTDTQYF. CDR3 coding DNA: TGTGCCAGCAGCAAAGTTGGGACTCACCCCACAGATACGCAGTATTTT.